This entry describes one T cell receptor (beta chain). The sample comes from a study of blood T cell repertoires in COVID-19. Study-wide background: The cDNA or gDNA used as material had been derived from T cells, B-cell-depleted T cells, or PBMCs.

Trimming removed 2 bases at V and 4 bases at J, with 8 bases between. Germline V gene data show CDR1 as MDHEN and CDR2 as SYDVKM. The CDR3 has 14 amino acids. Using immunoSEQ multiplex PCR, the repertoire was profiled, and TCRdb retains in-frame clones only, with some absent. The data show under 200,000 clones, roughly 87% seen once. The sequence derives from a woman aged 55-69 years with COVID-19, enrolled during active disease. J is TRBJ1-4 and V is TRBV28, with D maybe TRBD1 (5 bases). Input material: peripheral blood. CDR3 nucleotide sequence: TGTGCCAGCAGTTTAGGGGCAGTTAATGAAAAACTGTTTTTT. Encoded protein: CASSLGAVNEKLFF. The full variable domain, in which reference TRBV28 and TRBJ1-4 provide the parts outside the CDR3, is DVKVTQSSRYLVKRTGEKVFLECVQDMDHENMFWYRQDPGLGLRLIYFSYDVKMKEKGDIPEGYSVSREKKERFSLILESASTNQTSMYLCASSLGAVNEKLFFGSGTQLSVL.